Presented here are 18 T cell receptor beta chains from one specimen sequenced in a study of response to subunit inactivated influenza vaccine. TCRdb ran MiXCR on the RT-PCR reads and lists one entry per CDR3 protein. The table has 610,000 or so distinct CDR3 sequences, about 14% seen once. Source: PBMCs from blood, taken about 12 days after vaccination. The origin of the receptors is a man over 45 who received an inactivated influenza vaccine.

This clonotype has more than one count but fewer than ten. The chain carries TRBV10-3 and TRBJ1-1, with D possibly TRBD1 on 6 matching bases. The germline V gene has CDR1 ENHRY and CDR2 SYGVKD. V was trimmed by 10 bases and J by 1 base, leaving 13 bases between them. CDR3 length: 13 residues. CDR3 sequence (DNA): TGTGCCACAGAGACAGGTCAGAACACTGAAGCTTTCTTT. It is translated as CATETGQNTEAFF.

There are a few counts of this clonotype. J is TRBJ1-1 and V is TRBV5-6; D gene uncertain. The germline CDR1 and CDR2 sequences are SGHDT and YYEEEE. The germline V and J ends were trimmed by 1 base and 7 bases, with 8 bases remaining between them. The length of the CDR3 is 12 residues. The CDR3 bases are TGTGCCAGCAGCTTGTCCCGAGATGAAGCTTTCTTT. Translating gives CASSLSRDEAFF.

There are a few counts of this clonotype. This chain uses TRBV12-3 or TRBV12-4 with TRBJ1-4, with no clear D. The CDR3 totals 14 residues. Trimming removed 6 bases from V and 8 bases from J, with 16 bases in between. The CDR3 region is CASRGGPHGEKLFF. The CDR3 DNA follows: TGTGCCAGCAGGGGCGGGCCCCACGGGGAAAAACTGTTTTTT.

This clonotype appeared a few times. V is TRBV6-2 or TRBV6-3 and J is TRBJ2-1; maybe TRBD2 (5 bases). There are 14 residues in the CDR3. Trimming took off 2 bases at V and 7 bases at J, with 12 bases between the two ends. Germline CDR1 reads MNHEY; CDR2 reads SVGEGT. This CDR3 is CASSYEVRGNEQFF. The CDR3 DNA reads as TGTGCCAGCAGTTACGAGGTGCGAGGGAATGAGCAGTTCTTC.

The table lists this clonotype with a few counts. The rearrangement joins TRBV20-1 to TRBJ2-3; 8 positions agree with TRBD1. The CDR3 contains 15 residues. The trim removed 6 bases at V and 5 bases at J, leaving 13 bases unmatched. Per the germline V gene, CDR1 is DFQATT and CDR2 is SNEGSKA (reference sequence). The CDR3 region has the DNA TGCAGTGCCACAAGGTCTCCAGGGGGCCTAGATACGCAGTATTTT. Protein: CSATRSPGGLDTQYF.

This clonotype was detected many times. The V gene is TRBV9, the J gene TRBJ2-1; D could derive from TRBD1 or TRBD2 (5 bases each). Germline CDR1 and CDR2: SGDLS and YYNGEE. The CDR3 length is 14 residues. With 3 bases removed from V and 4 bases from J, the gap between germline ends came to 11 bases. CDR3 sequence reads: CASSAFGAYNEQFF. For the CDR3, the DNA is TGTGCCAGCAGCGCATTCGGGGCGTACAATGAGCAGTTCTTC.

This clonotype was seen a handful of times. The chain employs TRBV29-1 and TRBJ1-1; the match to TRBD1 covers 8 bases. The V segment lost 6 bases and the J segment 5 bases; nucleotides outside the gene matches: 11. The CDR3 has 14 amino acids. The V gene's germline CDR1 is SQVTM and CDR2 ANQGSEA. In DNA form, the CDR3 reads TGCAGCGTCAAGCTTACAGGGGGACGGACTGAAGCTTTCTTT. The encoded protein is CSVKLTGGRTEAFF.

This clonotype came up a few times. The chain joins TRBV4-3 to TRBJ2-1, with D tentatively TRBD2 (6 bases). V was pared by 1 base and J by 11 bases, with 18 bases between. The CDR3 loop spans 15 amino acids. The germline CDR1 and CDR2 sequences are LGHNA and YSLEER. CDR3 DNA sequence: TGCGCCAGCAGCCAAGGCCCCGGGGACTTCGCCAAGCAGTTCTTC. It codes for CASSQGPGDFAKQFF.

In this sample, this clonotype turned up a few times. The rearrangement joins TRBV2 to TRBJ1-1; D not resolved. Trimming took off 6 bases at V and 1 base at J, with 18 bases between the two ends. CDR3 length: 16 residues. Germline lookup yields CDR1 SNHLY and CDR2 FYNNEI. CDR3 nucleotide sequence: TGTGCCAGCAGGAGGGCCACCCTAAGAGGGAACACTGAAGCTTTCTTT. This translates into CASRRATLRGNTEAFF. Supplemented by reference TRBV2 and TRBJ1-1, the full variable domain reads EPEVTQTPSHQVTQMGQEVILRCVPISNHLYFYWYRQILGQKVEFLVSFYNNEISEKSEIFDDQFSVERPDGSNFTLKIRSTKLEDSAMYFCASRRATLRGNTEAFFGQGTRLTVV.

The chain is built from TRBV29-1 and TRBJ1-2; a weak D match, TRBD1 (6 bases). The CDR3 runs 13 residues. V was shortened by 4 bases and J by 0 bases, with 9 bases between the two germline ends. CDR1 and CDR2 (germline): SQVTM, ANQGSEA. The CDR3 sequence is CSVVGHSNYGYTF. CDR3 in DNA: TGCAGCGTTGTGGGACATTCTAACTATGGCTACACCTTC.

The chain couples TRBV6-1 to TRBJ2-2; the match to TRBD1 covers 11 bases. The length of the CDR3 is 17 residues. CDR1 MNHNS and CDR2 SASEGT come from the germline V gene. Trimming removed 3 bases from V and 4 bases from J; junction bases left unmatched: 7. CDR3 nucleotide sequence: TGTGCCAGCAGTGATTCTCCCGGGACAGGGGGCACCGGGGAGCTGTTTTTT. Its translation is CASSDSPGTGGTGELFF.

The chain employs TRBV28 and TRBJ2-6; D not certain. V was pared by 4 bases and J by 4 bases, with 11 bases between. The CDR3 runs 15 residues. Germline V CDR1 and CDR2: MDHEN, SYDVKM. The DNA of the CDR3 is TGTGCCAGCAGTTCAAATCCCCTCGGGGCCAACGTCCTGACTTTC. Its translation: CASSSNPLGANVLTF.

V gene TRBV20-1 combines with J gene TRBJ2-5; TRBD2 matches at 8 bases. Losses at the gene ends were 3 bases for V and 5 bases for J; bases not matched to a gene: 11. The CDR3 contains 15 residues. The V gene's germline CDR1 is DFQATT and CDR2 SNEGSKA (reference sequence). DNA for the CDR3: TGCAGTGCTAGTCCGTCGGGGGGGGCGGGTGAGACCCAGTACTTC. Translation: CSASPSGGAGETQYF.

This clonotype came up a few times. V gene TRBV5-1 combines with J gene TRBJ2-7; 10 bases are a match to TRBD1. The J segment lost 5 bases and the V segment lost 9 bases, leaving 11 bases of the junction unmatched. CDR1 is SGHRS and CDR2 is YFSETQ in the germline V gene. There are 14 residues in the CDR3. CDR3: CATSPMGQGNEQYF. The CDR3, as DNA: TGCGCCACCTCACCGATGGGACAGGGGAACGAGCAGTACTTC.

Only a few counts were recorded for this clonotype. The rearrangement joins TRBV19 to TRBJ2-1, with 7 bases that match TRBD2. Unmatched junction bases numbered 11, after V lost 3 bases and J lost 6 bases. Germline V gives CDR1 LNHDA, CDR2 SQIVND (reference sequence). CDR3 length equals 16 residues. The CDR3 protein is CASSMPMTGGFNEQFF. The CDR3 DNA reads as TGTGCCAGTAGTATGCCCATGACGGGAGGATTCAATGAGCAGTTCTTC.

This clonotype has only a few counts. J is TRBJ2-5 and V is TRBV5-1, with TRBD2 as a possible D gene (5 bases). The germline CDR1 and CDR2 sequences are SGHRS and YFSETQ. The CDR3 consists of 14 residues. V was shortened by 0 bases and J by 7 bases, with 13 bases between the two germline ends. The CDR3: CASSLGTTGGTQYF. The CDR3 DNA reads TGCGCCAGCAGCTTGGGCACAACCGGAGGGACCCAGTACTTC.

This clonotype came up a few times. V and J are TRBV9 and TRBJ1-6, with TRBD1 as a possible D gene (5 bases). Trimming left V 3 bases short and J 10 bases short, with 8 bases between. Germline V gives CDR1 SGDLS, CDR2 YYNGEE. This CDR3 comprises 12 residues. The DNA of the CDR3 is TGTGCCAGCAGCGCGCAGGGCTCACCCCTCCACTTT. It specifies CASSAQGSPLHF.

V is TRBV14 and J is TRBJ2-7; 11 positions agree with TRBD2. This CDR3 has 14 residues. V was clipped by 2 bases and J by 9 bases; unmatched bases: 6. The germline gives CDR1 SGHDN, CDR2 FVKESK. DNA for the CDR3: TGTGCCAGCAGCCAAAGTCTAGCGGGAGGTGGGCAGTACTTC. Residues: CASSQSLAGGGQYF. Together with reference TRBV14 and TRBJ2-7, the CDR3 gives the full variable domain: EAGVTQFPSHSVIEKGQTVTLRCDPISGHDNLYWYRRVMGKEIKFLLHFVKESKQDESGMPNNRFLAERTGGTYSTLKVQPAELEDSGVYFCASSQSLAGGGQYFGPGTRLTVT.